This paragraph covers one TCR beta chain sequence. Sequencing was performed with immunoSEQ multiplex PCR; in TCRdb, only in-frame clones are kept and a portion is missing. Seen here are around 580,000 clones, nearly 98% observed once, and the top ten hold 0.25% to 0.35%. The V gene end was trimmed by 6 bases and the J gene end by 6 bases; junction bases not matched to a gene: 10. Germline V CDR1 and CDR2: MGHDK, SYGVNS. This CDR3 is 14 amino acids long. The data were obtained in a study of shared clonotypes between healthy human individuals. Naivety among CD8 cells was defined by CD45RO negativity and positive CCR7 selection, thereby excluding terminally differentiated effector memory CD45RA+ cells.

The sequence derives from a man younger than 40 in good health. What was sequenced was naive CD8+ T cells sorted from blood. The gene calls are TRBV25-1 and TRBJ1-1, with TRBD1 matching 7 bases. CDR3 in amino acids: CASSQQGEVAEAFF. In DNA, the CDR3 is TGTGCCAGCAGCCAGCAGGGGGAGGTAGCTGAAGCTTTCTTT.